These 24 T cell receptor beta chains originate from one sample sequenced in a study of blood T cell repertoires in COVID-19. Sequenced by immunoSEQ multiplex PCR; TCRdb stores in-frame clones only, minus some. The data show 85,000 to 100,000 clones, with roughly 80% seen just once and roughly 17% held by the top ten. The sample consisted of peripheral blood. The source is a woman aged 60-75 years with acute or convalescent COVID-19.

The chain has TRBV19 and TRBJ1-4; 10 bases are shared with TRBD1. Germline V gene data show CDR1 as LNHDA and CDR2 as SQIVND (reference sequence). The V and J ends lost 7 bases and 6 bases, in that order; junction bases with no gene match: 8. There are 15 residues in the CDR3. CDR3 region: CASTIPGTGDEKLFF. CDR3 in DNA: TGTGCCAGTACCATACCGGGGACAGGGGATGAAAAACTGTTTTTT. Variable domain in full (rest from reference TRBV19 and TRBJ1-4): DGGITQSPKYLFRKEGQNVTLSCEQNLNHDAMYWYRQDPGQGLRLIYYSQIVNDFQKGDIAEGYSVSREKKESFPLTVTSAQKNPTAFYLCASTIPGTGDEKLFFGSGTQLSVL.

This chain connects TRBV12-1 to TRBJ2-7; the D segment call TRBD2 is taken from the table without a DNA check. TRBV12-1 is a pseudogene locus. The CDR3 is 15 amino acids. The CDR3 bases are TGTGCCAGCAGCTTTGGGCGGGGCCACTCCTACGAGCAGTACTTC. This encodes CASSFGRGHSYEQYF.

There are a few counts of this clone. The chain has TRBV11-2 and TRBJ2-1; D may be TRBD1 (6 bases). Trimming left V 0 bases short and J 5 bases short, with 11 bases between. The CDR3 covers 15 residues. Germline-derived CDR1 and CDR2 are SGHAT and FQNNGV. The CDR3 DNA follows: TGTGCCAGCAGCTTAGATAGGGGGAATCACAATGAGCAGTTCTTC. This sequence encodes CASSLDRGNHNEQFF.

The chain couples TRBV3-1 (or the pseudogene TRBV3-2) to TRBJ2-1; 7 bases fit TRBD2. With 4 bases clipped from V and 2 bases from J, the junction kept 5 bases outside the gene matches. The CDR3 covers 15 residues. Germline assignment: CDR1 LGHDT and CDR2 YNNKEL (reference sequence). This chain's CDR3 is CASSRDYPPYNEQFF. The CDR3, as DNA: TGTGCCAGCAGCCGGGACTACCCCCCCTACAATGAGCAGTTCTTC.

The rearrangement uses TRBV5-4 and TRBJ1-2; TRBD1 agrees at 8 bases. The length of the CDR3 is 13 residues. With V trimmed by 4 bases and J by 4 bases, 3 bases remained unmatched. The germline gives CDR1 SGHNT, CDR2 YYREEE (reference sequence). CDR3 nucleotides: TGTGCCAGCAGCGTCACAGGGGGCTATGGCTACACCTTC. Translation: CASSVTGGYGYTF.

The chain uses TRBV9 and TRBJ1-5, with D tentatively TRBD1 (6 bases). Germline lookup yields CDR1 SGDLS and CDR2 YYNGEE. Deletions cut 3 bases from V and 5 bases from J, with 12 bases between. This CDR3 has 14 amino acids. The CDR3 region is CASSEGQTHQPQHF. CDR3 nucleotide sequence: TGTGCCAGCAGCGAGGGACAAACCCATCAGCCCCAGCATTTT.

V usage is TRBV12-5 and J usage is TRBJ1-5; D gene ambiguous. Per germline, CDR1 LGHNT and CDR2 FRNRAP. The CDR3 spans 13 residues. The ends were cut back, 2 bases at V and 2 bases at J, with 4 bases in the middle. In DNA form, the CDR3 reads TGTGCTAGTGGTTTGCAGGGCAATCAGCCCCAGCATTTT. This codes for CASGLQGNQPQHF.

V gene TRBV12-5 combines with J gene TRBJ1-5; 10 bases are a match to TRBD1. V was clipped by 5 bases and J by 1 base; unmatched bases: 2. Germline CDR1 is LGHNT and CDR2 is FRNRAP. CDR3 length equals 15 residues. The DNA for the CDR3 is TGTGCTAGTGGTATGGGACAGGGGAGCAATCAGCCCCAGCATTTT. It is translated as CASGMGQGSNQPQHF.

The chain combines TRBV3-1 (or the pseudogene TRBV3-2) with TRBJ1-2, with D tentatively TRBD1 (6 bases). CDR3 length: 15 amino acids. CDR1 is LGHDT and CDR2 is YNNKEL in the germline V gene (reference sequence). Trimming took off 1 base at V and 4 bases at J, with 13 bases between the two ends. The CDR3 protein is CASSQAQGSTYGYTF. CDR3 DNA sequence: TGTGCCAGCAGCCAAGCGCAGGGGTCTACCTATGGCTACACCTTC.

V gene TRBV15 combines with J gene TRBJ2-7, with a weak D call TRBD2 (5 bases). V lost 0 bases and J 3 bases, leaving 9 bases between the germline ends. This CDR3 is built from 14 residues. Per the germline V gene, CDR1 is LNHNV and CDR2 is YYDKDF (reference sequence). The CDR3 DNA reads TGTGCCACCAGCAGAGATAGAGGGCTCTACGAGCAGTACTTC. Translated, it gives CATSRDRGLYEQYF. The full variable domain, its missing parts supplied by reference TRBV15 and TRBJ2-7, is DAMVIQNPRYQVTQFGKPVTLSCSQTLNHNVMYWYQQKSSQAPKLLFHYYDKDFNNEADTPDNFQSRRPNTSFCFLDIRSPGLGDTAMYLCATSRDRGLYEQYFGPGTRLTVT.

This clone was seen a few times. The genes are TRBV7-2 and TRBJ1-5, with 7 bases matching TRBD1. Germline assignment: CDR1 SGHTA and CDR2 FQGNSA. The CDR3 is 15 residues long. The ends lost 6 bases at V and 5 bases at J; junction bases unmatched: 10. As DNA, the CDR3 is TGTGCCAGCAGACCCCGGGACAGCGCCGATCAGCCCCAGCATTTT. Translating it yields CASRPRDSADQPQHF.

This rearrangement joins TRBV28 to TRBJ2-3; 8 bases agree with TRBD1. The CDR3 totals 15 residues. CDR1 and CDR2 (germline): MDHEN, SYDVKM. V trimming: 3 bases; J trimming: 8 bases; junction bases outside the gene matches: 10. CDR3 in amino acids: CASSLARGRRATQYF. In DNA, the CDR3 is TGTGCCAGCAGTTTGGCCAGGGGGCGAAGGGCTACGCAGTATTTT.

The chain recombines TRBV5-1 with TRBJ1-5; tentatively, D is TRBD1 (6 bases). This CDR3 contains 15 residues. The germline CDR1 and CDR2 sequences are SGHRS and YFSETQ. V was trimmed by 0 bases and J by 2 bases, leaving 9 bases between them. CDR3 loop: CASSLAGEGNQPQHF. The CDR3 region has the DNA TGCGCCAGCAGCTTGGCAGGGGAAGGCAATCAGCCCCAGCATTTT.

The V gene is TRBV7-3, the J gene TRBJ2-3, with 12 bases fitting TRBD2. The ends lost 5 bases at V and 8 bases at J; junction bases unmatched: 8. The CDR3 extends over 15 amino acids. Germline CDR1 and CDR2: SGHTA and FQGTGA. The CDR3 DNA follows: TGTGCCAGCAGCGTTACTAGCGGGGGGCGTGGTACGCAGTATTTT. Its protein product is CASSVTSGGRGTQYF.

The CDR3 coding sequence is TGTGCCACCCAGGACAGGCTCAATCAGCCCCAGCATTTT. Protein: CATQDRLNQPQHF. The V and J genes are TRBV24-1 and TRBJ1-5, with TRBD1 identical over 7 bases. Trimming at V came to 9 bases and at J to 3 bases, leaving 4 bases not matched to a gene. The CDR3 consists of 13 residues. CDR1 KGHDR and CDR2 SFDVKD come from the germline V gene.

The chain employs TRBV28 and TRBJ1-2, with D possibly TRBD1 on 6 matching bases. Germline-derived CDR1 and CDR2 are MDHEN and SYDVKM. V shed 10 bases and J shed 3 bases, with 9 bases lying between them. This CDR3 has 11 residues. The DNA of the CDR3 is TGTGCCACCCGACAGGACTATGGCTACACCTTC. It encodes CATRQDYGYTF.

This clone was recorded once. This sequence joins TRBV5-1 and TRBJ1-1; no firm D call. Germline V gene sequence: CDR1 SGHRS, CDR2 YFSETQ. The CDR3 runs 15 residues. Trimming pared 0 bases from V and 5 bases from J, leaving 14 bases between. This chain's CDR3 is CASSLAATAGTEAFF. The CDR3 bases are TGCGCCAGCAGCTTGGCCGCTACGGCGGGGACTGAAGCTTTCTTT. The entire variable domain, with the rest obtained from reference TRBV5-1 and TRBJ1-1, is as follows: KAGVTQTPRYLIKTRGQQVTLSCSPISGHRSVSWYQQTPGQGLQFLFEYFSETQRNKGNFPGRFSGRQFSNSRSEMNVSTLELGDSALYLCASSLAATAGTEAFFGQGTRLTVV.

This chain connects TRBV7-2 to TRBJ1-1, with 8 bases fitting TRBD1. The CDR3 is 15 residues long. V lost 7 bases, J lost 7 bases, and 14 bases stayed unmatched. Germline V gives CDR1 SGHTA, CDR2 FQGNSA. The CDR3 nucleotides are TGTGCCAGCAACACCCCCGGGACAGGAGCTGTTGAAGCTTTCTTT. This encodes CASNTPGTGAVEAFF.

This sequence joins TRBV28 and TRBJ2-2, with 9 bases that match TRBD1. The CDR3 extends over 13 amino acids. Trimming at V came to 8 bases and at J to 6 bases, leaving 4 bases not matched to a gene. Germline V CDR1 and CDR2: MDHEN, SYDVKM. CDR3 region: CASETGGPGELFF. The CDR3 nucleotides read TGTGCCAGCGAAACAGGGGGCCCCGGGGAGCTGTTTTTT.

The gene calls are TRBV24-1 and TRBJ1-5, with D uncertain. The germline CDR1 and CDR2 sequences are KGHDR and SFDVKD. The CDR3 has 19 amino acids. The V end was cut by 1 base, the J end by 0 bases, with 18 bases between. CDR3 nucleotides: TGTGCCACCAGTGATTTAAGTGCCAGTGGAGTGGATAGCAATCAGCCCCAGCATTTT. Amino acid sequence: CATSDLSASGVDSNQPQHF.

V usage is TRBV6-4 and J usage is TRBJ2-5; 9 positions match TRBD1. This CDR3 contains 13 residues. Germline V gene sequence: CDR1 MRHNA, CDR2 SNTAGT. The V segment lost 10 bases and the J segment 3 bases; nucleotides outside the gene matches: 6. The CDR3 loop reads CATLGQGEETQYF. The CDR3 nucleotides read TGTGCCACCCTGGGACAGGGAGAAGAGACCCAGTACTTC.

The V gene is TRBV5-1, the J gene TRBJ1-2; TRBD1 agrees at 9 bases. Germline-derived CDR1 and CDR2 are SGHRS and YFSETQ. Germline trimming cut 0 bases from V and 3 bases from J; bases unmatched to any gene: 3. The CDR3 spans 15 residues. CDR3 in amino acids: CASSLDGTGYYGYTF. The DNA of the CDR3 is TGCGCCAGCAGCTTGGACGGGACAGGGTACTATGGCTACACCTTC. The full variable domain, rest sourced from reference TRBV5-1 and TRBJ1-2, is KAGVTQTPRYLIKTRGQQVTLSCSPISGHRSVSWYQQTPGQGLQFLFEYFSETQRNKGNFPGRFSGRQFSNSRSEMNVSTLELGDSALYLCASSLDGTGYYGYTFGSGTRLTVV.

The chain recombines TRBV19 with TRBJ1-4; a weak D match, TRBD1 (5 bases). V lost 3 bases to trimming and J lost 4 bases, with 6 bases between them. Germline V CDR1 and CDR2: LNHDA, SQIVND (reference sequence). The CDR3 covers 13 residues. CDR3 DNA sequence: TGTGCCAGTAGTATGACAGTTAATGAAAAACTGTTTTTT. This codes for CASSMTVNEKLFF.

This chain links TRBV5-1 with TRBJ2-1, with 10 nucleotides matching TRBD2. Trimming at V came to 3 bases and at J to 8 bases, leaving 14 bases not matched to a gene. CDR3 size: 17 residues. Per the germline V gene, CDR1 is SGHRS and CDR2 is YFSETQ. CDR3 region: CASSSLISGGPQDEQFF. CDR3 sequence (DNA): TGCGCCAGCAGCTCCCTCATTAGCGGGGGGCCCCAAGATGAGCAGTTCTTC.